This T cell receptor beta chain was profiled in a study of T cell clones after liver transplantation. Study summary: Post-transplant blood was tracked for graft-donor-reactive T cell clones identified in a pre-transplant mixed lymphocyte reaction.

Profiling relied on immunoSEQ multiplex PCR, and the TCRdb table lists in-frame clones only, not all of them. The sample shows under 55,000 clones, 86% of them seen only once. Specimen: CD8+ T cells from blood, collected 12 months after liver transplant. The receptor comes from a human patient who received a liver transplant. Some T cells may originate from the graft donor.

CDR3 in amino acids: CASSLGHVETQYF. CDR3 nucleotides: TGCGCCAGCAGCTTGGGACATGTGGAGACCCAGTACTTC. The V gene is TRBV5-1, the J gene TRBJ2-5; D remains unclear. The CDR3 contains 13 residues. V shed 0 bases and J shed 5 bases, with 8 bases lying between them. Germline values: CDR1 SGHRS, CDR2 YFSETQ. The entire variable domain, with the rest obtained from reference TRBV5-1 and TRBJ2-5, is as follows: KAGVTQTPRYLIKTRGQQVTLSCSPISGHRSVSWYQQTPGQGLQFLFEYFSETQRNKGNFPGRFSGRQFSNSRSEMNVSTLELGDSALYLCASSLGHVETQYFGPGTRLLVL.